The rows below give T cell receptor beta chains drawn from one sample of a study of blood T cell repertoires in COVID-19. The repertoire was sequenced with immunoSEQ multiplex PCR; TCRdb's copy has only in-frame clones and lacks some. This table has about 210,000 clones, about 83% appearing once. The sequencing input was peripheral blood. Receptors were obtained from a man aged 45 to 65 with active or convalescent COVID-19. Each CDR3 is given without its conserved first and last residue.

v_gene: TRBV3-1/TRBV3-2
CDR3aa: ASTLTGASGSYEQY

v_gene: TRBV6-2/TRBV6-3
CDR3aa: ASSRGLAGGEQY

v_gene: TRBV6-5
CDR3aa: ASSYAGPSYDTQY

v_gene: TRBV5-1
CDR3aa: ASSLVQGQAF

v_gene: TRBV4-1
CDR3aa: ASSQADRQGIEAF

v_gene: TRBV6-5
CDR3aa: ASSSASQGLNQPQH

v_gene: TRBV19
CDR3aa: ASTLTGTENTEAF

v_gene: TRBV29-1
CDR3aa: SVELAGNQETQY

v_gene: TRBV7-9
CDR3aa: ASSLGETEAF

v_gene: TRBV5-1
CDR3aa: ASSVPARGGSYEQY

v_gene: TRBV5-1
CDR3aa: ASSLGATPGNTIY

v_gene: TRBV5-4
CDR3aa: ASSAPGQSVNTEAF

v_gene: TRBV15
CDR3aa: ATSRDRDSGRAQF

v_gene: TRBV5-6
CDR3aa: ASSFGTGINTGELF

v_gene: TRBV19
CDR3aa: ASSIVTGVGAF

v_gene: TRBV10-3
CDR3aa: AIRDHGQHNQPQH

v_gene: TRBV13
CDR3aa: ASSLTGSGNTIY

v_gene: TRBV29-1
CDR3aa: SVGRDRGPYEQY

v_gene: TRBV4-2
CDR3aa: ASSQGRRTGRYYGYT

v_gene: TRBV18
CDR3aa: ASSPGTGPTSGNTIY

v_gene: TRBV19
CDR3aa: ASMGQGAYEQY

v_gene: TRBV6-2/TRBV6-3
CDR3aa: ASSHGGVSNQPQH

v_gene: TRBV6-5
CDR3aa: ASKAGAREQY

v_gene: TRBV6-2/TRBV6-3
CDR3aa: ASSSGITSLNTEAF

v_gene: TRBV5-1
CDR3aa: ASSLTGTGASGELF

v_gene: TRBV28
CDR3aa: ASSLWDRGSVETQY

v_gene: TRBV2
CDR3aa: ASSRTGTTNGYT

v_gene: TRBV30
CDR3aa: AWSVRRGGNQPQH

v_gene: TRBV5-1
CDR3aa: ASSSGQGGTEAF

v_gene: TRBV9
CDR3aa: ASSVLSGQGGNTEAF

v_gene: TRBV30
CDR3aa: AWSVGQGYGYT

v_gene: TRBV27
CDR3aa: ASSHMWGENTGELF

v_gene: TRBV7-2
CDR3aa: ASSLDGTSFTDTQY

v_gene: TRBV28
CDR3aa: ASRVPSGGQNTEAF

v_gene: TRBV21-1
CDR3aa: ASSKGQGGKWLSYT

v_gene: TRBV3-1/TRBV3-2
CDR3aa: ASSPRGTEAF

v_gene: TRBV29-1
CDR3aa: SVEPLGSAF

v_gene: TRBV5-6
CDR3aa: ASSLSGVLAEAF

v_gene: TRBV6-2/TRBV6-3
CDR3aa: ASSYSGTGWPDTQY

v_gene: TRBV18
CDR3aa: ASSPTQGNTGELF

v_gene: TRBV10-3
CDR3aa: AIRPGQGARGANVLT

v_gene: TRBV19
CDR3aa: ASNYGINEQF

v_gene: TRBV7-9
CDR3aa: ASSPGTSVDEQF

v_gene: TRBV2
CDR3aa: ASSLNQEYGYT

v_gene: TRBV27
CDR3aa: ASSISGGLSYEQY

v_gene: TRBV28
CDR3aa: ASSWGRVAHNEQF

v_gene: TRBV5-4
CDR3aa: ASSLRGGAFYEQY

v_gene: TRBV30
CDR3aa: AWRTQGWNTGELF

v_gene: TRBV11-2
CDR3aa: ASSPGTFRDTEAF

v_gene: TRBV28
CDR3aa: ASSDRVNTEAF

v_gene: TRBV9
CDR3aa: ASSVGPSGGAYTQY

v_gene: TRBV19
CDR3aa: ASSMTTGSIMNTEAF

v_gene: TRBV2
CDR3aa: ASYRTGRNTEAF

v_gene: TRBV19
CDR3aa: ASSMGGGWGTEAF

v_gene: TRBV5-6
CDR3aa: ASSLWTGGRTNEKLF

v_gene: TRBV7-2
CDR3aa: ASSLAYGGYNEQF

v_gene: TRBV27
CDR3aa: ASSLHGTGNQPQH

v_gene: TRBV4-1
CDR3aa: ASSQVPADTQY